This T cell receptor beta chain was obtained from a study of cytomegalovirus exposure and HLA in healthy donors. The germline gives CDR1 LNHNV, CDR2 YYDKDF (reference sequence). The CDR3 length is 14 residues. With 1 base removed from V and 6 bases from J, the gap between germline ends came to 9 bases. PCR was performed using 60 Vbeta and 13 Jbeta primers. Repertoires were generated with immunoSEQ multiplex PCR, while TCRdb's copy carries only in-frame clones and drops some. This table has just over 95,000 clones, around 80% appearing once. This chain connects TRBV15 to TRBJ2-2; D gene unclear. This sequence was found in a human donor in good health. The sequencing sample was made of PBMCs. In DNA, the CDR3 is TGTGCCACCAGCAGAGGGTGGGCCCCCGGGGAGCTGTTTTTT. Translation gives CATSRGWAPGELFF.